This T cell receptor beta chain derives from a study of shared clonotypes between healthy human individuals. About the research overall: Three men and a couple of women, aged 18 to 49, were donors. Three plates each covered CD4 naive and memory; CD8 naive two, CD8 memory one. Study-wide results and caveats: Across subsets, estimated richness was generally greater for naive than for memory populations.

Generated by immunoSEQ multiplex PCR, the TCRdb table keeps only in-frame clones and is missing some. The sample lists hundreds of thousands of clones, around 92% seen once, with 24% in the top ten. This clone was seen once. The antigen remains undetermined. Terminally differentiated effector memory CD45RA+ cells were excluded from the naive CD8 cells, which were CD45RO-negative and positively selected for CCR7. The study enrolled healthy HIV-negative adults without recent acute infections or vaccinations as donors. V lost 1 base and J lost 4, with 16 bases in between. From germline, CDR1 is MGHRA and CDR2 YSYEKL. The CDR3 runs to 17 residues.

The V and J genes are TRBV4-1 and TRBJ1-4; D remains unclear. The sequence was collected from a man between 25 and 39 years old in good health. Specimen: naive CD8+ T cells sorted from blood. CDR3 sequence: CASSQGIATGINEKLFF. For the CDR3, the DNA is TGCGCCAGCAGCCAAGGGATAGCAACGGGGATTAATGAAAAACTGTTTTTT.